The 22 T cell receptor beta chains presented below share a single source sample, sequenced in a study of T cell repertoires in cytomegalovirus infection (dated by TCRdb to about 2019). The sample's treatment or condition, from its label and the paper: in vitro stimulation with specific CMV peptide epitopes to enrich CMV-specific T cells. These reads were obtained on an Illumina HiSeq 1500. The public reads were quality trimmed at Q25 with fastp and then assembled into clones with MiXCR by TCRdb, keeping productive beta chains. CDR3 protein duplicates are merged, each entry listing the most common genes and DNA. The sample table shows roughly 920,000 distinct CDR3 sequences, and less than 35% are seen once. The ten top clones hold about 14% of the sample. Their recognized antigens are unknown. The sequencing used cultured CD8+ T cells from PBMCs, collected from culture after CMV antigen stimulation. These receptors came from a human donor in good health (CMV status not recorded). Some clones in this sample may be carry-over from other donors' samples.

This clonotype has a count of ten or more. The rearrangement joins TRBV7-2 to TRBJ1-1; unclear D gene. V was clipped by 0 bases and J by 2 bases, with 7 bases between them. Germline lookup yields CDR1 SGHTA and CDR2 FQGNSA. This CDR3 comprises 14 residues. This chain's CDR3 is CASSLAVYNTEAFF. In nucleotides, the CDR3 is TGTGCCAGCAGCTTAGCCGTCTATAACACTGAAGCTTTCTTT.

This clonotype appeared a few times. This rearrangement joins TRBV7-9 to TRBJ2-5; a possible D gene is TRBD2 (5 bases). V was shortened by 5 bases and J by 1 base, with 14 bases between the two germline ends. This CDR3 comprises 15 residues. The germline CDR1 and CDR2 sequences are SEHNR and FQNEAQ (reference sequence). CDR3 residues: CASSHPEGSQETQYF. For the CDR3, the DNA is TGTGCCAGCAGCCACCCCGAGGGTTCCCAAGAGACCCAGTACTTC.

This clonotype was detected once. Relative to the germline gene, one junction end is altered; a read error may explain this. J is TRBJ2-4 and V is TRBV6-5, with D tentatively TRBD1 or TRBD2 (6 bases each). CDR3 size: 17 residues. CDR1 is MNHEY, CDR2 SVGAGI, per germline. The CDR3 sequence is CASSYTWTWGAKNFQYF. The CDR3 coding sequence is TGTGCCAGCAGTTACACCTGGACGTGGGGGGCCAAAAACTTTCAGTACTTC.

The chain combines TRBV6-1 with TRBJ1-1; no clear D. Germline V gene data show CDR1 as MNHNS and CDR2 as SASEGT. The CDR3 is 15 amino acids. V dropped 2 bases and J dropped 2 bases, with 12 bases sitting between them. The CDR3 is CASSESPPLNTEAFF. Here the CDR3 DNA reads TGTGCCAGCAGTGAATCTCCGCCACTCAACACTGAAGCTTTCTTT.

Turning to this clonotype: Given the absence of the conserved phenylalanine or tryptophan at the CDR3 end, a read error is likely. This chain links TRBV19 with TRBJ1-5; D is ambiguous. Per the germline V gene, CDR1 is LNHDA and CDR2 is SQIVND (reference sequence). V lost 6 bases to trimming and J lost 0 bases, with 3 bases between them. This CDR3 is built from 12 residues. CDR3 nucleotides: TGTGCCAGTAGAATTAGCAATCAGCCCCAGCATTCT. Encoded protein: CASRISNQPQHS.

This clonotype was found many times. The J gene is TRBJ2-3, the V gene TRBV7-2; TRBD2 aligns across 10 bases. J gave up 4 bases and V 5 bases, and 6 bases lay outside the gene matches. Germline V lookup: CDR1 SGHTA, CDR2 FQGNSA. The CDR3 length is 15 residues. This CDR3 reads CASSPSGGGADTQYF. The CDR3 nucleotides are TGTGCCAGCAGCCCTAGCGGGGGCGGGGCAGATACGCAGTATTTT.

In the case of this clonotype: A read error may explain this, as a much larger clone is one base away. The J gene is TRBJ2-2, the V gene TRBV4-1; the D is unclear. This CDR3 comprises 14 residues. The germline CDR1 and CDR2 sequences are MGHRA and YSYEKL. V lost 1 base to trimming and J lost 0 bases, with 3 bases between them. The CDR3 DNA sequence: TGCGCCAGCAGCCAAGTCCCGAACACCGGGGAGCTGTTTTTT. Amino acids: CASSQVPNTGELFF.

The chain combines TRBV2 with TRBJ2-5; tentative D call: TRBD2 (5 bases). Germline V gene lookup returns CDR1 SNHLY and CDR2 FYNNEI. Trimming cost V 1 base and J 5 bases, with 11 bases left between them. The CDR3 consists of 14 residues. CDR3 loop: CASSEGVPGETQYF. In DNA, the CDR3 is TGTGCCAGCAGTGAAGGAGTCCCGGGGGAGACCCAGTACTTC.

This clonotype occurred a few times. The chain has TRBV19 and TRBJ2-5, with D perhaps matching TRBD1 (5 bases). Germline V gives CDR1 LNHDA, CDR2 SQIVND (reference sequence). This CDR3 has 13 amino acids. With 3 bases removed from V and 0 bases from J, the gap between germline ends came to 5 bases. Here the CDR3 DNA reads TGTGCCAGTAGTATCAGGGACCAAGAGACCCAGTACTTC. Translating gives CASSIRDQETQYF. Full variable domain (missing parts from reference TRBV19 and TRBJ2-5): DGGITQSPKYLFRKEGQNVTLSCEQNLNHDAMYWYRQDPGQGLRLIYYSQIVNDFQKGDIAEGYSVSREKKESFPLTVTSAQKNPTAFYLCASSIRDQETQYFGPGTRLLVL.

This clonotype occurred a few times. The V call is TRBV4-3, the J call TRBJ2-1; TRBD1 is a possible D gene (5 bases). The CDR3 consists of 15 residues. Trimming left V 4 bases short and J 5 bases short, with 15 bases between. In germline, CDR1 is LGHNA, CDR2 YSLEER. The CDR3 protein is CASSPKGQGNNEQFF. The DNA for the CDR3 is TGCGCCAGCAGCCCTAAGGGGCAGGGAAACAATGAGCAGTTCTTC.

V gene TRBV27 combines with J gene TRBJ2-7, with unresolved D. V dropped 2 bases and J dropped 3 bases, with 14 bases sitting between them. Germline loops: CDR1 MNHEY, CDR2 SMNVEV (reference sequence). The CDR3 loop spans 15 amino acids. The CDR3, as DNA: TGTGCCAGCAGTTTAAATTCGGCACGGAGCTACGAGCAGTACGTC. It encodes CASSLNSARSYEQYV.

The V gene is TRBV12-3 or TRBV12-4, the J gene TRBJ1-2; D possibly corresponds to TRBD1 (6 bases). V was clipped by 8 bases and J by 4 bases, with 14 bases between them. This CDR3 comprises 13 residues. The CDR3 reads CASGGGPFYGYTF. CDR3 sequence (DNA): TGTGCCAGCGGAGGGGGACCCTTCTATGGCTACACCTTC.

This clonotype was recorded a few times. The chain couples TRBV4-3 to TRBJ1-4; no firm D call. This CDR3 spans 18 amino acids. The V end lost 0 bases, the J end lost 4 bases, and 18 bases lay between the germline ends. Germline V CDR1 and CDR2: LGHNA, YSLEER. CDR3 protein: CASSQEAGLTLINEKLFF. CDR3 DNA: TGCGCCAGCAGCCAAGAAGCCGGACTGACCCTCATTAATGAAAAACTGTTTTTT.

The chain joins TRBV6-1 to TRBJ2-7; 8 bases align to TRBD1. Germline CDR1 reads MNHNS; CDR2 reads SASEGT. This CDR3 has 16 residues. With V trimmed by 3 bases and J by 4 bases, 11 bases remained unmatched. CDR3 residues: CASSDSGQGFDYEQYF. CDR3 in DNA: TGTGCCAGCAGTGACTCCGGACAGGGATTTGATTACGAGCAGTACTTC.

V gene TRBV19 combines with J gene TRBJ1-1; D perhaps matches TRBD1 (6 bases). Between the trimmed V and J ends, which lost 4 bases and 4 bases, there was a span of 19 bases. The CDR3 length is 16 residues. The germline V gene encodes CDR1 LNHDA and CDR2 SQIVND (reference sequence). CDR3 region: CASSTIQGLPFTEAFF. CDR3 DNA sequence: TGTGCCAGTAGTACCATACAGGGTCTCCCTTTCACTGAAGCTTTCTTT.

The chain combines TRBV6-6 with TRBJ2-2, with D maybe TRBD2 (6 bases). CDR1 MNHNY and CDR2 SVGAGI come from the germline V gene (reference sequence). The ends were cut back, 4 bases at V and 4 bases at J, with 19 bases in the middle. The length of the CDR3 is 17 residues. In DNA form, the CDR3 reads TGTGCCAGCAGTTCCCCTGGGACTTGGGGCGGCACCGGGGAGCTGTTTTTT. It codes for CASSSPGTWGGTGELFF.

CDR3 in amino acids: CASSPPGQGTDTQYF. CDR3 nucleotide sequence: TGCGCCAGCAGCCCACCGGGACAGGGCACAGATACGCAGTATTTT. The V and J genes are TRBV4-1 and TRBJ2-3; 8 positions match TRBD1. Germline values: CDR1 MGHRA, CDR2 YSYEKL. V shed 4 bases, J shed 1 base, and the junction held 4 bases outside the gene matches. The CDR3 totals 15 residues.

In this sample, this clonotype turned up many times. CDR3 sequence: CASSIFWRAGGQVAKNIQYF. CDR3 bases: TGTGCCAGCAGTATTTTTTGGCGAGCGGGGGGCCAGGTAGCCAAAAACATTCAGTACTTC. The J gene is TRBJ2-4, the V gene TRBV6-5, with 9 bases lining up with TRBD2. Germline values: CDR1 MNHEY, CDR2 SVGAGI. The CDR3 contains 20 residues. The J segment lost 0 bases and the V segment lost 5 bases, leaving 17 bases of the junction unmatched.

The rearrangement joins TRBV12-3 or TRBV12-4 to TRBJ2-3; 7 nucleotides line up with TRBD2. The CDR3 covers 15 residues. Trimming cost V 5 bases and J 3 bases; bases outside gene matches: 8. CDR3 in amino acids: CASSPVTSSTDTQYF. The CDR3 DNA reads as TGTGCCAGCAGTCCCGTGACTAGCAGTACAGATACGCAGTATTTT.

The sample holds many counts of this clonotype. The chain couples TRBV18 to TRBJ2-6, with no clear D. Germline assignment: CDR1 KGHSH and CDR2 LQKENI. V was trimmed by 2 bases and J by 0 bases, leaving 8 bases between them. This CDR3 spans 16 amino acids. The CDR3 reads CASSPLRTSGANVLTF. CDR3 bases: TGTGCCAGCTCACCATTGCGGACCTCTGGGGCCAACGTCCTGACTTTC.

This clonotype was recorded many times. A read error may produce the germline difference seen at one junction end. The CDR3 loop reads CASSLAFQETQYF. The CDR3 DNA sequence: TGTGCCAGCAGCTTAGCGTTCCAAGAGACCCAGTACTTC. The V call is TRBV12-3 or TRBV12-4, the J call TRBJ2-5; TRBD2 might be the D (5 bases). The CDR3 covers 13 residues.

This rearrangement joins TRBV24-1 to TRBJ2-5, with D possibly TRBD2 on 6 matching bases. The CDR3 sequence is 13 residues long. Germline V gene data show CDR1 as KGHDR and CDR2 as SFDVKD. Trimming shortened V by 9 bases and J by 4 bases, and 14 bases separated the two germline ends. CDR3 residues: CATSGSGRETQYF. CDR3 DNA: TGTGCCACCTCTGGGAGCGGGCGAGAGACCCAGTACTTC.